This is a list of T cell receptor beta chains from one sample in a study of blood T cell repertoires in COVID-19. Libraries were prepared by immunoSEQ multiplex PCR; TCRdb keeps only in-frame clonotypes and omits some of them. The data contain 350,000 to 400,000 clones, around nine tenths of them singletons. Sequenced material: peripheral blood. The receptors come from a woman aged 60-70 years with COVID-19, enrolled during active disease. Each CDR3 is given with its conserved first and last residue. D genes are given only for firm matches. For some rows the clone size is stated as once, few or many, or as a class when expanded; others skip it.

13 | TRBJ1-2 | TRBD1 | TRBV19 | NA | CASSIGTGAGYTF | TGTGCCAGTAGTATTGGGACAGGGGCTGGCTACACCTTC
15 | TRBJ1-5 | TRBD1 | TRBV4-1 | NA | CASSPTGEGNQPQHF | TGCGCCAGCAGCCCGACAGGGGAGGGTAATCAGCCCCAGCATTTT
13 | TRBJ1-6 | NA | TRBV3-1/TRBV3-2 | once | CASSQRTDSPLHF | TGTGCCAGCAGCCAACGGACAGATTCACCCCTCCACTTT
15 | TRBJ2-3 | NA | TRBV9 | NA | CASRNGIGGTDTQYF | TGTGCCAGCAGAAACGGAATAGGAGGCACAGATACGCAGTATTTT
13 | TRBJ1-4 | NA | TRBV3-1/TRBV3-2 | NA | CASSQDGNEKLFF | TGTGCCAGCAGCCAAGACGGTAATGAAAAACTGTTTTTT
14 | TRBJ2-5 | TRBD2 | TRBV11-2 | NA | CASSLGGGTETQYF | TGTGCCAGCAGCTTAGGCGGGGGGACAGAGACCCAGTACTTC
16 | TRBJ1-2 | NA | TRBV2 | NA | CASKVLPGTLNYGYTF | TGTGCCAGCAAGGTCCTTCCCGGGACACTGAACTATGGCTACACCTTC
19 | TRBJ2-2 | TRBD1 | TRBV11-2 | NA | CASSPRRSGTGFGTGELFF | TGTGCCAGCAGCCCCCGCCGGTCCGGGACAGGGTTCGGCACCGGGGAGCTGTTTTTT
13 | TRBJ2-7 | NA | TRBV18 | NA | CASSPTQGHEQYF | TGTGCCAGCTCACCAACACAGGGCCACGAGCAGTACTTC
16 | TRBJ1-6 | NA | TRBV15 | NA | CATSRDLHRENSPLHF | TGTGCCACCAGCAGAGATCTTCACAGGGAAAATTCACCCCTCCACTTT